The clone carrying this T cell receptor beta chain was detected a few times. TCRdb's table, derived via immunoSEQ multiplex PCR, lists solely in-frame clones and lacks some. The repertoire holds about 40,000 clones, around 94% seen once, with 1% to 1.5% in the top ten. This CDR3 is built from 13 residues. Per the germline V gene, CDR1 is SQVTM and CDR2 is ANQGSEA. V was clipped by 2 bases and J by 10 bases; unmatched bases: 8. The data were taken from a study of T cell changes during pregnancy in multiple sclerosis. This receptor was taken from a female donor with multiple sclerosis, enrolled in a pregnancy study. V usage is TRBV29-1 and J usage is TRBJ1-1; 9 bases are shared with TRBD1. The sample consisted of peripheral blood, taken before pregnancy. The chain's CDR3 is CSVEIQDRGSAFF. The CDR3 nucleotides are TGCAGCGTTGAAATCCAGGACAGGGGTTCAGCTTTCTTT. Full variable domain (outside the CDR3, taken from reference TRBV29-1 and TRBJ1-1): SAVISQKPSRDICQRGTSLTIQCQVDSQVTMMFWYRQQPGQSLTLIATANQGSEATYESGFVIDKFPISRPNLTFSTLTVSNMSPEDSSIYLCSVEIQDRGSAFFGQGTRLTVV.